These 2 T cell receptor beta chains were sequenced from one sample in a study of blood T cell repertoires in COVID-19. Clones were read by immunoSEQ multiplex PCR, and TCRdb kept only the in-frame ones, dropping some. The table has approximately 300,000 clones, 88% seen once; the top ten hold about 11%. Sequencing input: peripheral blood. Source of these receptors: a woman in her twenties or thirties with COVID-19, enrolled during active disease.

The rearrangement joins TRBV4-1 to TRBJ1-2, with D possibly being TRBD1 (5 bases). The CDR3 extends over 18 amino acids. Trimming cost V 1 base and J 5 bases, with 23 bases left between them. Germline V lookup: CDR1 MGHRA, CDR2 YSYEKL. The CDR3 spells CASSQGVQAIKLVYGYTF. CDR3 bases: TGCGCCAGCAGCCAAGGCGTACAGGCCATCAAGTTGGTATATGGCTACACCTTC.

The CDR3 protein is CASSRDLQNEQFF. The CDR3 coding sequence is TGTGCCAGCAGCCGGGACTTACAGAATGAGCAGTTCTTC. The rearrangement uses TRBV2 and TRBJ2-1, with a tentative D call TRBD2 (6 bases). CDR3 length: 13 amino acids. The germline CDR1 and CDR2 sequences are SNHLY and FYNNEI. V was clipped by 6 bases and J by 7 bases, with 13 bases between them.